The 21 T cell receptor beta chains reported below all come from one sample, sequenced in a study of post-analysis software for immune sequencing data (dated by TCRdb to between 2014 and 2017). General findings and caveats noted by the study authors: Significantly higher frequencies in patients than in controls were found for a few TRBV segments, including TRBV5-6, TRBV5-1 and TRBV20-1.

For these TCRs, the target antigens are not known. The library was prepared using PCR. Sequencing took place on an Illumina HiSeq 2500. To reduce PCR and sequencing biases, unique molecular identifiers were incorporated into the TCR beta cDNA libraries. TCRdb cleaned the public reads at Q25 with fastp, built clones with MiXCR and kept in-frame beta chains. Each entry is one CDR3 protein sequence, shown with its most common DNA and genes. The sample table lists approximately 730,000 distinct CDR3 sequences, about 32% of them with a count of one. Around 0.56% of the sample is held by the ten biggest clonotypes. Sequencing was done on a sample of blood. The receptors originated from a girl aged 10-17 years with multiple sclerosis.

This clonotype occurred a few times. The chain employs TRBV7-2 and TRBJ1-2, with D possibly matching TRBD1 (5 bases). Trimming left V 1 base short and J 7 bases short, with 13 bases between. This CDR3 comprises 14 residues. The germline V gene encodes CDR1 SGHTA and CDR2 FQGNSA. CDR3 amino acids: CASSLGPTGGGYTF. CDR3 nucleotide sequence: TGTGCCAGCAGCTTAGGACCAACGGGGGGTGGCTACACCTTC.

This clonotype appeared a single time. The CDR3 DNA follows: TGTGCCAGCAGTTTATTGGGGCCACATCAGCCCCAGCATTTT. Protein sequence: CASSLLGPHQPQHF. This chain connects TRBV27 to TRBJ1-5, with a possible D match to TRBD1 (5 bases). The CDR3 runs 14 residues. CDR1 is MNHEY, CDR2 SMNVEV, per germline (reference sequence). V was shortened by 1 base and J by 5 bases, with 9 bases between the two germline ends.

This clonotype came up a few times. The chain joins TRBV6-6 to TRBJ2-3, with D unclear. V was cut by 7 bases and J by 2 bases, with 16 bases left in between. CDR3 length: 15 amino acids. Per germline, CDR1 MNHNY and CDR2 SVGAGI (reference sequence). In DNA form, the CDR3 reads TGTGCCAGCAATCACCACCGGATGACCACAGATACGCAGTATTTT. Protein: CASNHHRMTTDTQYF.

This clonotype was recorded a few times. The V and J genes are TRBV20-1 and TRBJ2-7; tentatively, D is TRBD2 (6 bases). V lost 2 bases, J lost 6 bases, and 14 bases lay in between. Germline-derived CDR1 and CDR2 are DFQATT and SNEGSKA (reference sequence). This CDR3 comprises 13 residues. CDR3 sequence (DNA): TGCAGTGCTAGAACTAGCCTTTTCAGCGAGCAGTACTTC. This encodes CSARTSLFSEQYF.

With regard to this clonotype: Possible read error: a much larger clone is one base away. The chain carries TRBV6-2 or TRBV6-3 and TRBJ2-6; 7 bases are a match to TRBD2. This CDR3 comprises 17 residues. Per the germline V gene, CDR1 is MNHEY and CDR2 is SVGEGT. The CDR3 loop is CASSHDQGYSGANVPTF. The CDR3 nucleotides read TGTGCCAGCAGTCACGACCAAGGCTACAGCGGGGCCAACGTCCCGACTTTC.

Here the CDR3 DNA reads TGCAGTGCTAGAGATCGACCGGGACAGGGGTTAGGCTACACCTTC. Amino acids: CSARDRPGQGLGYTF. The chain links TRBV20-1 to TRBJ1-2, with 10 bases fitting TRBD1. The CDR3 is made up of 15 amino acids. V dropped 0 bases and J dropped 8; count of bases not matched to a gene: 9. CDR1 is DFQATT and CDR2 is SNEGSKA in the germline V gene (reference sequence).

This clonotype occurred a few times. The V gene is TRBV6-2 or TRBV6-3, the J gene TRBJ2-7; perhaps TRBD2 as D (5 bases). CDR1 is MNHEY, CDR2 SVGEGT, per germline. There are 13 residues in the CDR3. The V end lost 4 bases, the J end lost 7 bases, and 14 bases lay between the germline ends. The CDR3 region is CASSSQLGREQYF. CDR3 nucleotides: TGTGCCAGCAGTTCCCAACTAGGGCGGGAGCAGTACTTC.

The rearrangement uses TRBV20-1 and TRBJ1-5, with D possibly matching TRBD1 (5 bases). V was shortened by 5 bases and J by 1 base, with 9 bases between the two germline ends. CDR1 is DFQATT, CDR2 SNEGSKA, per germline (reference sequence). The CDR3 totals 13 residues. The CDR3 reads CSAWDGSNQPQHF. In nucleotides, the CDR3 is TGCAGTGCTTGGGACGGAAGCAATCAGCCCCAGCATTTT.

This clonotype was detected many times. At one of its ends the junction is not consistent with the germline gene, which may arise from a read error. This rearrangement joins TRBV5-1 to TRBJ2-1; tentatively, D is TRBD2 (5 bases). CDR3 length: 15 amino acids. Per the germline V gene, CDR1 is SGHRS and CDR2 is YFSETQ. For the CDR3, the DNA is TGTGCCAGCAGCTTAGAAGGGAGTTCCTACAATGAGCAGTTCTTC. Its translation is CASSLEGSSYNEQFF.

This clonotype was counted ten times or more. The chain links TRBV12-3 or TRBV12-4 to TRBJ2-1; possibly TRBD1 for D (5 bases). V lost 6 bases and J 7 bases, leaving 13 bases between the germline ends. The CDR3 covers 13 residues. The CDR3 DNA sequence: TGTGCCAGCAGCCTGGGGCAGACGAATGAGCAGTTCTTC. This sequence encodes CASSLGQTNEQFF.

This clonotype showed up many times. This sequence joins TRBV20-1 and TRBJ2-1; D call uncertain. Trimming pared 6 bases from V and 6 bases from J, leaving 15 bases between. The CDR3 totals 13 residues. The germline CDR1 and CDR2 sequences are DFQATT and SNEGSKA (reference sequence). In DNA form, the CDR3 reads TGCAGTGCCCCACGAGACCTCGTCAATGAGCAGTTCTTC. As protein: CSAPRDLVNEQFF.

The chain links TRBV14 to TRBJ2-1; maybe TRBD2 (6 bases). Germline V gene data show CDR1 as SGHDN and CDR2 as FVKESK. Between the trimmed V and J ends, which lost 0 bases and 3 bases, there was a span of 15 bases. The CDR3 loop spans 17 amino acids. This CDR3 reads CASSQDLGSAGYNEQFF. Here the CDR3 DNA reads TGTGCCAGCAGCCAAGATCTTGGATCAGCGGGCTACAATGAGCAGTTCTTC.

The chain has TRBV7-2 and TRBJ1-3; the D gene is possibly TRBD1 (6 bases). CDR1 and CDR2 from the germline V gene are SGHTA and FQGNSA. V gave up 2 bases and J gave up 3 bases, with 14 bases separating them. The CDR3 sequence is 16 residues long. Written as DNA, the CDR3 is TGTGCCAGCAGCTTACCCACAGGGTCGTTTGGAAACACCATATATTTT. Its protein is CASSLPTGSFGNTIYF.

J is TRBJ1-1 and V is TRBV18; D may be TRBD1 (6 bases). The CDR3 extends over 15 amino acids. The germline V and J ends were trimmed by 3 bases and 5 bases, with 16 bases remaining between them. Germline assignment: CDR1 KGHSH and CDR2 LQKENI. In DNA, the CDR3 is TGTGCCAGCTCACCGAGGACAGAGTCTGGGACTGAAGCTTTCTTT. Its protein is CASSPRTESGTEAFF. Looking up the rest from reference TRBV18 and TRBJ1-1 gives the full variable domain: NAGVMQNPRHLVRRRGQEARLRCSPMKGHSHVYWYRQLPEEGLKFMVYLQKENIIDESGMPKERFSAEFPKEGPSILRIQQVVRGDSAAYFCASSPRTESGTEAFFGQGTRLTVV.

This clonotype showed up just a few times. V gene TRBV12-3 or TRBV12-4 combines with J gene TRBJ2-1; D unclear. The CDR3 has 14 amino acids. Trimming removed 7 bases at V and 3 bases at J, with 13 bases between. The chain's CDR3 is CASTHTGNYNEQFF. The CDR3 DNA is TGTGCCAGCACCCACACTGGTAACTACAATGAGCAGTTCTTC.

This chain connects TRBV6-5 to TRBJ2-2; 9 bases match TRBD2. The CDR3 spans 18 residues. Germline V lookup: CDR1 MNHEY, CDR2 SVGAGI. Trimming at V came to 0 bases and at J to 2 bases, leaving 7 bases not matched to a gene. The CDR3 loop reads CASSYSDRLAANTGELFF. The CDR3 bases are TGTGCCAGCAGTTACTCGGACCGACTAGCGGCCAACACCGGGGAGCTGTTTTTT.

The chain has TRBV12-3 or TRBV12-4 and TRBJ1-1; D is possibly TRBD1 (5 bases). V was shortened by 7 bases and J by 5 bases, with 14 bases between the two germline ends. This CDR3 is 13 amino acids long. The CDR3 region has the DNA TGTGCCAGCACCCCTCCAGGGTTGACTGAAGCTTTCTTT. This translates into CASTPPGLTEAFF.

The V and J genes are TRBV5-1 and TRBJ2-3; TRBD1 aligns across 8 bases. Germline CDR1 reads SGHRS; CDR2 reads YFSETQ. V was pared by 4 bases and J by 4 bases, with 11 bases of the junction left unmatched. The CDR3 covers 16 residues. As DNA, the CDR3 is TGCGCCAGCAGCCTACGGGACAGGATGACGCCAGATACGCAGTATTTT. As protein: CASSLRDRMTPDTQYF. Supplemented by reference TRBV5-1 and TRBJ2-3, the full variable domain reads KAGVTQTPRYLIKTRGQQVTLSCSPISGHRSVSWYQQTPGQGLQFLFEYFSETQRNKGNFPGRFSGRQFSNSRSEMNVSTLELGDSALYLCASSLRDRMTPDTQYFGPGTRLTVL.

In this sample, this clonotype turned up a few times. The rearrangement uses TRBV12-3 or TRBV12-4 and TRBJ2-2; no clear D gene. The CDR3 runs to 14 residues. V gave up 3 bases and J gave up 1 base, with 6 bases separating them. The CDR3 is CASSFEENTGELFF. CDR3 nucleotides: TGTGCCAGCAGTTTTGAGGAGAACACCGGGGAGCTGTTTTTT.

Concerning this clonotype: At one end, the junction sequence differs from germline, possibly due to a read error. The chain joins TRBV5-1 to TRBJ1-1; D unresolved. The CDR3 runs 14 residues. The V gene's germline CDR1 is SGHRS and CDR2 YFSETQ. Here the CDR3 DNA reads TGCGCCAGCAGGTTGGACCGGGCGAACACTGAAGCTTTCTTT. Amino acid sequence: CASRLDRANTEAFF.

The rearrangement uses TRBV3-1 and TRBJ2-7; D perhaps matches TRBD1 (6 bases). Germline CDR1 reads LGHDT; CDR2 reads YNNKEL (reference sequence). The CDR3 totals 16 residues. V gave up 4 bases and J gave up 6 bases, with 22 bases separating them. CDR3 nucleotides: TGTGCCAGCAGCCTAACCCTCCCCCGGCAGGGGAGCGAGCAGTACTTC. Translated, it gives CASSLTLPRQGSEQYF.